This T cell receptor (beta chain) was sequenced for a study of monozygotic twins with inflammatory bowel disease. Looked up from germline, CDR1 is MNHEY and CDR2 is SMNVEV (reference sequence). CDR3 length: 17 residues. TCRdb reprocessed the 5' RACE reads and reports one entry per CDR3 protein, with no DNA. This sample's table reports approximately 100,000 distinct CDR3 sequences. Sequencing was done on a sample of blood. The chain recombines TRBV27 with TRBJ2-2; TCRdb calls TRBD1, which cannot be checked without DNA. This TCR was sampled from a human donor with ulcerative colitis or Crohn's disease, or a healthy co-twin of an affected twin (not recorded which). The CDR3 sequence: CASSFEVGTGYTGELFF.